The 28 T cell receptor beta chains below all came from one sample that was sequenced in a study of cytomegalovirus exposure and HLA in healthy donors. PCR involved 60 Vbeta and 13 Jbeta primers. The assay was immunoSEQ multiplex PCR, and TCRdb's table has in-frame clones only and misses some. Here the sample spans 95,000 to 100,000 clones, 70% to 80% being singletons. Material: PBMCs. Receptors originate from a woman aged 60-75 years in good health and CMV-seropositive.

The chain joins TRBV5-1 to TRBJ2-7; TRBD2 agrees at 12 bases. The CDR3 is 14 residues long. Germline CDR1 SGHRS, CDR2 YFSETQ. Unmatched junction bases numbered 5, after V lost 5 bases and J lost 5 bases. CDR3 in amino acids: CASSLAGGSHEQYF. Here the CDR3 DNA reads TGCGCCAGCAGTCTAGCGGGAGGGTCCCACGAGCAGTACTTC. The complete variable domain, with remaining parts taken from reference TRBV5-1 and TRBJ2-7, reads KAGVTQTPRYLIKTRGQQVTLSCSPISGHRSVSWYQQTPGQGLQFLFEYFSETQRNKGNFPGRFSGRQFSNSRSEMNVSTLELGDSALYLCASSLAGGSHEQYFGPGTRLTVT.

The chain links TRBV6-1 to TRBJ1-2, with TRBD1 as a possible D gene (6 bases). Germline V gives CDR1 MNHNS, CDR2 SASEGT. The CDR3 is made up of 11 amino acids. The V gene lost 10 bases and the J gene lost 8 bases, with 14 bases spanning the gap. For the CDR3, the DNA is TGTGCCACAGGGGCGTCTTGGGGCTACACCTTC. It codes for CATGASWGYTF.

V is TRBV9 and J is TRBJ2-6, with D tentatively TRBD2 (5 bases). The V end was cut by 0 bases, the J end by 2 bases, with 9 bases between. The CDR3 runs 16 residues. Per the germline V gene, CDR1 is SGDLS and CDR2 is YYNGEE. The DNA of the CDR3 is TGTGCCAGCAGCGTAGATCCGGGGACTGGGGCCAACGTCCTGACTTTC. Amino acid sequence: CASSVDPGTGANVLTF.

V is TRBV9 and J is TRBJ2-7; 8 nucleotides agree with TRBD1. Germline lookup yields CDR1 SGDLS and CDR2 YYNGEE. The CDR3 is 13 amino acids. Trimming removed 4 bases from V and 3 bases from J; junction bases left unmatched: 3. The CDR3 sequence is CASSSGQGYEQYF. CDR3 in DNA: TGTGCCAGCAGCAGCGGACAGGGCTACGAGCAGTACTTC.

The chain recombines TRBV19 with TRBJ2-5; possible D gene TRBD2, 5 bases. The CDR3 consists of 10 residues. Germline assignment: CDR1 LNHDA and CDR2 SQIVND (reference sequence). Trimming removed 8 bases from V and 10 bases from J, with 11 bases in between. The CDR3 region is CASGRPVQYF. CDR3 nucleotides: TGTGCCAGTGGGAGACCGGTCCAGTACTTC. The full variable domain, completed using reference TRBV19 and TRBJ2-5, is DGGITQSPKYLFRKEGQNVTLSCEQNLNHDAMYWYRQDPGQGLRLIYYSQIVNDFQKGDIAEGYSVSREKKESFPLTVTSAQKNPTAFYLCASGRPVQYFGPGTRLLVL.

DNA of the CDR3: TGTGCCTTATGGACAGGGACGGATGGCTACACCTTC. Its translation is CALWTGTDGYTF. The chain carries TRBV28 and TRBJ1-2, with 8 bases lining up with TRBD1. The CDR3 length is 12 residues. With V trimmed by 11 bases and J by 6 bases, 8 bases remained unmatched. CDR1 is MDHEN, CDR2 SYDVKM, per germline.

This clone has only a few counts. The chain recombines TRBV27 with TRBJ1-6, with 7 bases identical to TRBD1. CDR1 is MNHEY, CDR2 SMNVEV, per germline (reference sequence). CDR3 length: 15 residues. V trimming: 6 bases; J trimming: 5 bases; junction bases outside the gene matches: 7. Here the CDR3 reads CASRPGTADNSPLHF. DNA of the CDR3: TGTGCCAGCAGGCCTGGGACAGCGGATAATTCACCCCTCCACTTT.

J is TRBJ2-1 and V is TRBV7-3, with 15 nucleotides matching TRBD2. The CDR3 loop spans 15 amino acids. Germline-derived CDR1 and CDR2 are SGHTA and FQGTGA. J was trimmed by 8 bases and V by 5 bases; bases with no gene match: 4. The CDR3 is CASSRTSGRVDEQFF. CDR3 DNA sequence: TGTGCCAGCAGCCGGACTAGCGGGAGGGTAGATGAGCAGTTCTTC.

This clone was counted only a few times. CDR3 amino acids: CASSQALGNTIYF. The DNA for the CDR3 is TGCGCCTCTTCCCAGGCTTTAGGAAACACCATATATTTT. The chain recombines TRBV4-1 with TRBJ1-3; D is unresolved. V dropped 11 bases and J dropped 4 bases, with 15 bases sitting between them. Germline V gives CDR1 MGHRA, CDR2 YSYEKL. This CDR3 has 13 residues.

This chain connects TRBV5-1 to TRBJ1-3; D not certain. Germline assignment: CDR1 SGHRS and CDR2 YFSETQ. V was cut by 4 bases and J by 2 bases, with 16 bases left in between. The CDR3 has 16 amino acids. The CDR3 DNA reads as TGCGCCAGCAGCAGCGGACCGGGCAGGACTGGAAACACCATATATTTT. Protein sequence: CASSSGPGRTGNTIYF. The full variable domain, its missing parts supplied by reference TRBV5-1 and TRBJ1-3, is KAGVTQTPRYLIKTRGQQVTLSCSPISGHRSVSWYQQTPGQGLQFLFEYFSETQRNKGNFPGRFSGRQFSNSRSEMNVSTLELGDSALYLCASSSGPGRTGNTIYFGEGSWLTVV.

This rearrangement joins TRBV5-4 to TRBJ2-7; 13 bases line up with TRBD2. CDR1 and CDR2 from the germline V gene are SGHNT and YYREEE (reference sequence). This CDR3 is 16 amino acids long. The V segment lost 0 bases and the J segment 2 bases; nucleotides outside the gene matches: 2. CDR3 sequence: CASSLAGLAGAYEQYF. The DNA of the CDR3 is TGTGCCAGCAGCTTGGCCGGACTAGCGGGGGCCTACGAGCAGTACTTC.

V usage is TRBV10-2 and J usage is TRBJ2-7; TRBD2 aligns across 9 bases. The CDR3 is 16 amino acids. The trim removed 2 bases at V and 0 bases at J, leaving 5 bases unmatched. CDR1 and CDR2 (germline): WSHSY, SAAADI. The CDR3 protein is CASSESPSGISYEQYF. CDR3 DNA sequence: TGCGCCAGCAGTGAGAGTCCTAGCGGGATCTCCTACGAGCAGTACTTC.

This chain links TRBV6-1 with TRBJ1-5; D remains unclear. Trimming pared 0 bases from V and 6 bases from J, leaving 12 bases between. The CDR3 is made up of 15 amino acids. Germline V gives CDR1 MNHNS, CDR2 SASEGT. CDR3 in DNA: TGTGCCAGCAGTGAAGCGGAGGGTCACGGTCAGCCCCAGCATTTT. As protein: CASSEAEGHGQPQHF.

This clone occurred a few times. The V gene is TRBV4-2, the J gene TRBJ1-2; TRBD1 aligns across 8 bases. CDR3 size: 13 residues. V lost 2 bases and J lost 4; bases outside the gene matches: 0. The germline CDR1 and CDR2 sequences are LGHNA and YNFKEQ. Here the CDR3 reads CASSQTGGYGYTF. The CDR3 nucleotides read TGTGCCAGCAGCCAAACAGGGGGCTATGGCTACACCTTC.

The chain carries TRBV5-4 and TRBJ1-1; TRBD1 is a possible D gene (5 bases). V lost 4 bases and J lost 1, with 11 bases in between. The CDR3 is made up of 14 amino acids. Germline V gene lookup returns CDR1 SGHNT and CDR2 YYREEE (reference sequence). CDR3 in amino acids: CASSEPQENTEAFF. CDR3 sequence (DNA): TGTGCCAGCAGCGAACCACAGGAGAACACTGAAGCTTTCTTT.

This clone was observed once. This chain links TRBV11-1 with TRBJ2-1; D is unclear. Trimming left V 6 bases short and J 5 bases short, with 5 bases between. The CDR3 consists of 11 residues. The germline V gene encodes CDR1 SGHAT and CDR2 FQDESV (reference sequence). The CDR3 DNA follows: TGTGCCAGCAGTCAAAACAATGAGCAGTTCTTC. It translates to CASSQNNEQFF.

This clone was detected a few times. The genes are TRBV2 and TRBJ2-7; 8 nucleotides align to TRBD1. Germline CDR1 and CDR2: SNHLY and FYNNEI. The ends lost 6 bases at V and 6 bases at J; junction bases unmatched: 7. This CDR3 has 13 residues. The CDR3 bases are TGTGCCAGCAGAGACGACAGGGGACTCGAGCAGTACTTC. This encodes CASRDDRGLEQYF.

J is TRBJ2-1 and V is TRBV2, with 7 bases that match TRBD2. Germline V gene data show CDR1 as SNHLY and CDR2 as FYNNEI. With V trimmed by 4 bases and J by 9 bases, 0 bases remained unmatched. CDR3 length: 11 amino acids. Written as DNA, the CDR3 is TGTGCCAGCAGTGGGGGGGGTGAGCAGTTCTTC. Protein sequence: CASSGGGEQFF.

A note on this clone: The identical CDR3 is also encoded by other nucleotide sequences in the sample. V gene TRBV19 combines with J gene TRBJ2-1, with D maybe TRBD1 (7 bases). Trimming took off 5 bases at V and 0 bases at J, with 11 bases between the two ends. Germline V gene sequence: CDR1 LNHDA, CDR2 SQIVND (reference sequence). This CDR3 has 15 amino acids. The CDR3: CASSPRGDSYNEQFF. CDR3 nucleotides: TGTGCCAGTAGTCCCAGGGGGGACTCCTACAATGAGCAGTTCTTC. The complete variable domain, with remaining parts taken from reference TRBV19 and TRBJ2-1, reads DGGITQSPKYLFRKEGQNVTLSCEQNLNHDAMYWYRQDPGQGLRLIYYSQIVNDFQKGDIAEGYSVSREKKESFPLTVTSAQKNPTAFYLCASSPRGDSYNEQFFGPGTRLTVL.

In this sample, this clone turned up a few times. This CDR3 is CASSLVRRNSYEQYF. CDR3 coding DNA: TGTGCCAGCAGTTTAGTACGCAGAAACTCCTACGAGCAGTACTTC. V and J are TRBV28 and TRBJ2-7; D remains unclear. CDR3 length: 15 amino acids. Trimming stripped 2 bases from V and 0 bases from J, with 11 bases between. Germline V lookup: CDR1 MDHEN, CDR2 SYDVKM.

The CDR3 sequence is CAWSVLAGVRYNEQFF. CDR3 nucleotide sequence: TGTGCCTGGAGTGTTCTAGCGGGAGTGAGGTACAATGAGCAGTTCTTC. The V call is TRBV30, the J call TRBJ2-1, with TRBD2 matching over 10 bases. The germline V gene has CDR1 GTSNPN and CDR2 SVGIG (reference sequence). The length of the CDR3 is 16 residues. Trimming took 0 bases from V and 4 from J; bases not matched to a gene: 6.

This clone was observed a handful of times. The chain has TRBV7-9 and TRBJ1-1, with D hard to call. Germline-derived CDR1 and CDR2 are SEHNR and FQNEAQ (reference sequence). The CDR3 contains 14 residues. Trimming pared 5 bases from V and 5 bases from J, leaving 15 bases between. Here the CDR3 DNA reads TGTGCCAGCAGCCTAGATGCAGGCTTTACTGAAGCTTTCTTT. Its translation is CASSLDAGFTEAFF.

CDR3 nucleotide sequence: TGCAGCGTTAGTTCATCTGACAGGGGCATTCATGGCTACACCTTC. Amino acids: CSVSSSDRGIHGYTF. The chain has TRBV29-1 and TRBJ1-2; TRBD1 matches 8 bases. CDR3 length: 15 amino acids. The germline V gene has CDR1 SQVTM and CDR2 ANQGSEA. Trimming took 5 bases from V and 6 from J; bases not matched to a gene: 14.

The V call is TRBV5-1, the J call TRBJ1-2; D is possibly TRBD1 (5 bases). The CDR3 has 15 amino acids. The germline gives CDR1 SGHRS, CDR2 YFSETQ. The V gene lost 0 bases and the J gene lost 2 bases, with 11 bases spanning the gap. The DNA for the CDR3 is TGCGCCAGCAGCTTGGATCCAGGGCGGAACTATGGCTACACCTTC. This translates into CASSLDPGRNYGYTF.

The chain carries TRBV28 and TRBJ2-2, with 8 nucleotides matching TRBD1. Germline V gene lookup returns CDR1 MDHEN and CDR2 SYDVKM. This CDR3 has 15 residues. Trimming at V came to 2 bases and at J to 6 bases, leaving 5 bases not matched to a gene. This chain's CDR3 is CASSLAGTGAGELFF. The CDR3 nucleotides read TGTGCCAGCAGTTTAGCCGGGACAGGTGCCGGGGAGCTGTTTTTT.

V is TRBV9 and J is TRBJ2-3; possibly TRBD2 for D (6 bases). Germline loops: CDR1 SGDLS, CDR2 YYNGEE. The CDR3 loop spans 14 amino acids. The V end lost 6 bases, the J end lost 5 bases, and 16 bases lay between the germline ends. The CDR3 loop reads CASNRAGMGDTQYF. The CDR3 bases are TGTGCCAGCAATCGGGCGGGAATGGGAGATACGCAGTATTTT.

The chain has TRBV15 and TRBJ2-1; the match to TRBD2 covers 11 bases. Trimming cost V 3 bases and J 3 bases; bases outside gene matches: 4. Germline lookup yields CDR1 LNHNV and CDR2 YYDKDF (reference sequence). The length of the CDR3 is 16 residues. The CDR3 is CATSRDGTSGYNEQFF. CDR3 coding DNA: TGTGCCACCAGCAGGGATGGGACTAGCGGCTACAATGAGCAGTTCTTC.

This chain joins TRBV5-1 and TRBJ2-5; TRBD2 is a possible D gene (6 bases). The last part of the DNA fits TRBJ2-7 better; the J call may be wrong. The CDR3 has 14 residues. CDR1 SGHRS and CDR2 YFSETQ come from the germline V gene. The CDR3 loop reads CASSTDYPPYEQYF. CDR3 sequence (DNA): TGCGCCAGCAGCACGGACTATCCTCCCTACGAGCAGTACTTC.